The 29 T cell receptor beta chains in this list originate from one sample, sequenced in a study of T cell repertoires in cytomegalovirus infection. Each CDR3 protein gets one entry after TCRdb re-called the reads with MiXCR. This table holds about 570,000 distinct CDR3 sequences, around 40% found once. Their antigen targets remain unknown. Sequenced material: cultured PBMCs, taken from culture after CMV antigen stimulation. The receptors stem from a human donor in good health (CMV status not recorded). Some clones in this sample may be carry-over from other donors' samples.

This clonotype was picked up a small number of times. The chain recombines TRBV18 with TRBJ2-5; D unresolved. Trimming took off 0 bases at V and 5 bases at J, with 10 bases between the two ends. CDR1 KGHSH and CDR2 LQKENI come from the germline V gene. CDR3 length: 14 residues. Written as DNA, the CDR3 is TGTGCCAGCTCACCACCCTCGGGCCGGGAGACCCAGTACTTC. It codes for CASSPPSGRETQYF.

There are many counts of this clonotype. The V gene is TRBV7-8, the J gene TRBJ2-1, with 7 bases identical to TRBD2. Per the germline V gene, CDR1 is SGHVS and CDR2 is FQNEAQ. The junction had 1 base not matched to a gene; V was cut back by 8 bases and J by 0 bases. CDR3 size: 13 residues. The CDR3 DNA follows: TGTGCCAGCGGCGGGAGCTCCTACAATGAGCAGTTCTTC. Translation: CASGGSSYNEQFF.

This sequence joins TRBV10-2 and TRBJ2-3, with TRBD2 matching 10 bases. Germline assignment: CDR1 WSHSY and CDR2 SAAADI. The CDR3 has 14 residues. J lost 0 bases, V lost 10 bases, and 4 bases had no gene match. CDR3: CAISTSGSTDTQYF. CDR3 nucleotide sequence: TGCGCCATCTCGACTAGCGGGAGCACAGATACGCAGTATTTT.

This clonotype was found a few times. The chain is built from TRBV7-2 and TRBJ2-1; 7 bases fit TRBD2. V lost 3 bases and J lost 3; bases outside the gene matches: 5. The CDR3 has 15 amino acids. Germline lookup yields CDR1 SGHTA and CDR2 FQGNSA. The CDR3: CASSFGASGYNEQFF. DNA for the CDR3: TGTGCCAGCAGCTTTGGAGCTAGCGGCTACAATGAGCAGTTCTTC.

J is TRBJ1-1 and V is TRBV11-2, with D perhaps matching TRBD1 (6 bases). This CDR3 is 14 amino acids long. The V gene lost 7 bases and the J gene lost 7 bases, with 19 bases spanning the gap. Looked up from germline, CDR1 is SGHAT and CDR2 is FQNNGV. The CDR3 DNA reads TGTGCCAGCACCGGACAGACACGTCCCCTTGAAGCTTTCTTT. Its translation: CASTGQTRPLEAFF.

V gene TRBV7-2 combines with J gene TRBJ2-7; 8 nucleotides agree with TRBD2. The junction had 7 bases not matched to a gene; V was cut back by 3 bases and J by 3 bases. The CDR3 is made up of 15 amino acids. Germline V gene data show CDR1 as SGHTA and CDR2 as FQGNSA. The CDR3 here is CASSFTSGASYEQYF. In nucleotides, the CDR3 is TGTGCCAGCAGCTTTACTAGCGGAGCTAGCTACGAGCAGTACTTC. The whole variable domain, remainder taken from reference TRBV7-2 and TRBJ2-7, is GAGVSQSPSNKVTEKGKDVELRCDPISGHTALYWYRQSLGQGLEFLIYFQGNSAPDKSGLPSDRFSAERTGGSVSTLTIQRTQQEDSAVYLCASSFTSGASYEQYFGPGTRLTVT.

This clonotype was seen more than once but under ten times. The CDR3 loop is CASSPGALYNSPLHF. CDR3 bases: TGTGCCAGCAGCCCAGGAGCATTATATAATTCACCCCTCCACTTT. The rearrangement joins TRBV11-2 to TRBJ1-6; unclear D gene. The CDR3 runs to 15 residues. Germline V gene lookup returns CDR1 SGHAT and CDR2 FQNNGV. Trimming removed 5 bases from V and 4 bases from J, with 12 bases in between. The whole variable domain, filled in from reference TRBV11-2 and TRBJ1-6, reads EAGVAQSPRYKIIEKRQSVAFWCNPISGHATLYWYQQILGQGPKLLIQFQNNGVVDDSQLPKDRFSAERLKGVDSTLKIQPAKLEDSAVYLCASSPGALYNSPLHFGNGTRLTVT.

The rearrangement uses TRBV12-3 or TRBV12-4 and TRBJ2-7; possible D gene TRBD2, 6 bases. This CDR3 contains 14 residues. V was shortened by 7 bases and J by 6 bases, with 19 bases between the two germline ends. CDR3 amino acids: CASTWNAGSGEQYF. The DNA for the CDR3 is TGTGCCAGCACTTGGAATGCGGGGTCAGGCGAGCAGTACTTC.

The chain combines TRBV20-1 with TRBJ2-7, with 7 bases matching TRBD2. Looked up from germline, CDR1 is DFQATT and CDR2 is SNEGSKA (reference sequence). The V gene end was trimmed by 2 bases and the J gene end by 2 bases; junction bases not matched to a gene: 3. This CDR3 spans 13 amino acids. This CDR3 is CSARTSATYEQYF. CDR3 coding DNA: TGCAGTGCTAGAACTAGCGCTACCTACGAGCAGTACTTC.

In this sample, this clonotype turned up a few times. The chain combines TRBV7-6 with TRBJ2-1; D perhaps matches TRBD1 (6 bases). In germline, CDR1 is SGHVS, CDR2 FNYEAQ. The V and J ends lost 5 bases and 2 bases respectively, with 13 bases between them. The CDR3 consists of 15 residues. As DNA, the CDR3 is TGTGCCAGCAGCCGGACCGGGACAACCTACAATGAGCAGTTCTTC. Residues: CASSRTGTTYNEQFF.

The CDR3 DNA reads TGTGCCAGCAGCTTAGCTGTCGAGGGTGAAAAACTGTTTTTT. It specifies CASSLAVEGEKLFF. The chain carries TRBV7-6 and TRBJ1-4; no clear D gene. Germline CDR1 reads SGHVS; CDR2 reads FNYEAQ. V lost 0 bases to trimming and J lost 7 bases, with 9 bases between them. This CDR3 is built from 14 residues.

The chain recombines TRBV11-2 with TRBJ2-3; the D gene is possibly TRBD2 (6 bases). Germline V gene lookup returns CDR1 SGHAT and CDR2 FQNNGV. V lost 5 bases and J lost 1, with 13 bases in between. CDR3 size: 15 residues. CDR3 protein: CASSRTGLGTDTQYF. CDR3 in DNA: TGTGCCAGCAGCCGTACGGGACTCGGCACAGATACGCAGTATTTT.

The V gene is TRBV5-4, the J gene TRBJ1-1, with 11 bases fitting TRBD1. CDR3 length: 15 residues. Losses at the gene ends were 0 bases for V and 4 bases for J; bases not matched to a gene: 2. Germline CDR1 reads SGHNT; CDR2 reads YYREEE (reference sequence). The CDR3 spells CASSLGGTGGTEAFF. The CDR3, as DNA: TGTGCCAGCAGCTTGGGGGGGACAGGGGGCACTGAAGCTTTCTTT.

This clonotype turned up a few times. This rearrangement joins TRBV7-2 to TRBJ2-2; D remains unclear. CDR3 size: 14 residues. V lost 5 bases and J lost 6, with 13 bases in between. CDR1 is SGHTA, CDR2 FQGNSA, per germline. CDR3 amino acids: CASSLSFVSGELFF. CDR3 DNA sequence: TGTGCCAGCAGCCTAAGTTTTGTGTCCGGGGAGCTGTTTTTT.

A few counts support this clonotype. The chain recombines TRBV5-1 with TRBJ2-3; 8 nucleotides agree with TRBD2. The V segment lost 4 bases and the J segment 4 bases; nucleotides outside the gene matches: 17. Germline-derived CDR1 and CDR2 are SGHRS and YFSETQ. This CDR3 has 18 residues. This chain's CDR3 is CASSSSGGLAPTPDTQYF. DNA for the CDR3: TGCGCCAGCAGCAGCAGCGGGGGCTTGGCCCCCACACCAGATACGCAGTATTTT.

J is TRBJ1-1 and V is TRBV18; 8 bases agree with TRBD1. Germline loops: CDR1 KGHSH, CDR2 LQKENI. The CDR3 has 14 amino acids. V lost 4 bases to trimming and J lost 7 bases; unmatched junction nucleotides: 8. The CDR3 DNA follows: TGTGCCAGCTCACAAGCGGGACAGGCCCTTGAAGCTTTCTTT. This gives the protein CASSQAGQALEAFF.

The rearrangement joins TRBV10-3 to TRBJ2-3, with a tentative D call TRBD2 (5 bases). The CDR3 length is 14 residues. Trimming cost V 10 bases and J 4 bases, with 18 bases left between them. Germline CDR1 reads ENHRY; CDR2 reads SYGVKD. The CDR3 here is CATRRPVGSDTQYF. The CDR3 nucleotides read TGTGCCACCCGGAGGCCAGTCGGATCAGATACGCAGTATTTT.

The sample holds a few counts of this clonotype. V and J are TRBV7-2 and TRBJ2-7; D possibly uses TRBD1 or TRBD2 (5 bases each). V was shortened by 5 bases and J by 5 bases, with 13 bases between the two germline ends. There are 13 residues in the CDR3. CDR1 and CDR2 from the germline V gene are SGHTA and FQGNSA. The CDR3 DNA sequence: TGTGCCAGCAGCCGAACGCCGGGGCACGAGCAGTACTTC. Its translation: CASSRTPGHEQYF. Looking up the rest from reference TRBV7-2 and TRBJ2-7 gives the full variable domain: GAGVSQSPSNKVTEKGKDVELRCDPISGHTALYWYRQSLGQGLEFLIYFQGNSAPDKSGLPSDRFSAERTGGSVSTLTIQRTQQEDSAVYLCASSRTPGHEQYFGPGTRLTVT.

This sequence joins TRBV27 and TRBJ2-7; 8 bases align to TRBD1. V lost 8 bases to trimming and J lost 2 bases; unmatched junction nucleotides: 11. The germline V gene has CDR1 MNHEY and CDR2 SMNVEV (reference sequence). CDR3 length: 15 amino acids. The CDR3 DNA is TGTGCCAGCCGAGCTCTGGGACAGGAAACCTACGAGCAGTACTTC. This encodes CASRALGQETYEQYF.

The chain is built from TRBV7-9 and TRBJ1-1; 11 nucleotides agree with TRBD1. Germline CDR1 and CDR2: SEHNR and FQNEAQ (reference sequence). J gave up 1 base and V 4 bases, and 5 bases lay outside the gene matches. This CDR3 spans 16 amino acids. CDR3 DNA: TGTGCCAGCAGCTGGGGACAGGGGGGCGCGAACACTGAAGCTTTCTTT. Its protein product is CASSWGQGGANTEAFF.

CDR3 DNA: TGTGCCAGCAGCTTTGGCACAGGGGGCGCAGGCATTCAGTACTTC. Translation: CASSFGTGGAGIQYF. The chain joins TRBV7-2 to TRBJ2-4, with 9 positions matching TRBD1. The CDR3 consists of 15 residues. Unmatched junction bases numbered 9, after V lost 3 bases and J lost 9 bases. Germline lookup yields CDR1 SGHTA and CDR2 FQGNSA.

The chain is built from TRBV19 and TRBJ2-1; 10 bases are shared with TRBD2. CDR1 and CDR2 from the germline V gene are LNHDA and SQIVND (reference sequence). The CDR3 loop spans 14 amino acids. After removal of 6 bases from V and 14 bases from J, the junction contained 13 bases not matched to a gene. The CDR3 DNA reads as TGTGCCAGTAGCTTGGTGGCTAGCGGGGGAAGGGAGTTCTTC. This sequence encodes CASSLVASGGREFF.

In this sample, this clonotype turned up a few times. This chain's CDR3 is CASSFQSQEETQYF. The CDR3 nucleotides are TGTGCCAGCAGCTTTCAATCTCAGGAAGAGACCCAGTACTTC. The V and J genes are TRBV7-9 and TRBJ2-5, with D unresolved. V lost 3 bases to trimming and J lost 3 bases, with 11 bases between them. Germline V gene lookup returns CDR1 SEHNR and CDR2 FQNEAQ (reference sequence). The CDR3 loop spans 14 amino acids.

The chain recombines TRBV20-1 with TRBJ2-1; unclear D gene. Trimming left V 4 bases short and J 4 bases short, with 8 bases between. From germline, CDR1 is DFQATT and CDR2 SNEGSKA (reference sequence). The CDR3 consists of 12 residues. In DNA, the CDR3 is TGCAGTGCTATGAGAGGTTACAATGAGCAGTTCTTC. It translates to CSAMRGYNEQFF.

The V gene is TRBV6-1, the J gene TRBJ1-5; D is unclear. There are 12 residues in the CDR3. V lost 7 bases and J lost 2, with 6 bases in between. The germline V gene has CDR1 MNHNS and CDR2 SASEGT. This chain's CDR3 is CASKEGNQPQHF. The CDR3 nucleotides are TGTGCCAGCAAGGAGGGCAATCAGCCCCAGCATTTT.

Only a few counts were recorded for this clonotype. This chain joins TRBV20-1 and TRBJ1-4, with D unresolved. Looked up from germline, CDR1 is DFQATT and CDR2 is SNEGSKA (reference sequence). The ends were cut back, 6 bases at V and 2 bases at J, with 13 bases in the middle. The CDR3 length is 14 residues. CDR3 loop: CSAREALTNEKLFF. CDR3 DNA: TGCAGTGCCCGGGAAGCTTTGACTAATGAAAAACTGTTTTTT.

The chain is built from TRBV30 and TRBJ1-4; D is undetermined. Trimming cost V 7 bases and J 0 bases, with 9 bases left between them. The CDR3 spans 13 residues. Germline V gene lookup returns CDR1 GTSNPN and CDR2 SVGIG (reference sequence). The CDR3 nucleotides read TGTGCCTCCGGAGGAGCAACTAATGAAAAACTGTTTTTT. It translates to CASGGATNEKLFF.

V gene TRBV18 combines with J gene TRBJ1-3, with a weak D call TRBD1 (6 bases). V dropped 3 bases and J dropped 2 bases, with 11 bases sitting between them. CDR1 and CDR2 (germline): KGHSH, LQKENI. There are 15 residues in the CDR3. The CDR3 sequence is CASSPPGVAGNTIYF. Here the CDR3 DNA reads TGTGCCAGCTCACCCCCAGGGGTTGCTGGAAACACCATATATTTT.

The sample holds a few counts of this clonotype. The chain links TRBV7-9 to TRBJ2-3; maybe TRBD1 (6 bases). The germline V gene encodes CDR1 SEHNR and CDR2 FQNEAQ (reference sequence). Trimming removed 4 bases from V and 0 bases from J, with 11 bases in between. The CDR3 extends over 15 amino acids. The CDR3, as DNA: TGTGCCAGCAGCTGGACAGCGACTAGCACAGATACGCAGTATTTT. Translating it yields CASSWTATSTDTQYF.